This TCR beta chain was sequenced during a study of brain T cells in children with intractable seizures. Study-level points and caveats: Patients' HCMV serostatus was unknown; virus specificity rests on CDR3 similarity alone. Absence of clones before surgery may stem from lower sequencing depth.

The time point: blood from clinic visit 5 months post-surgery; TSC patient then seizure free. The sequenced cases were selected for having the highest brain T cell transcript signatures. Pre-surgery treatment included at least one anti-epileptic drug. The CDR3 covers 14 residues. The germline gives CDR1 MDHEN, CDR2 SYDVKM. The V end was cut by 8 bases, the J end by 3 bases, with 17 bases between. The repertoire was sequenced with immunoSEQ multiplex PCR; TCRdb's copy has only in-frame clones and lacks some. The sample consists of 340,000 or so clones, over 90% of them appearing once. To note about this clone: Its antigen remains unidentified.

The chain has TRBV28 and TRBJ2-7, with D maybe TRBD2 (6 bases). The sample was peripheral blood, taken more than 4 months after surgery. The clonotype comes from a boy under two years old with tuberous sclerosis and intractable seizures. DNA of the CDR3: TGTGCCAGCTGGGGCAGAGGACTAAGCTACGAGCAGTACTTC. Translating gives CASWGRGLSYEQYF. The full variable domain, with the rest looked up from reference TRBV28 and TRBJ2-7, is DVKVTQSSRYLVKRTGEKVFLECVQDMDHENMFWYRQDPGLGLRLIYFSYDVKMKEKGDIPEGYSVSREKKERFSLILESASTNQTSMYLCASWGRGLSYEQYFGPGTRLTVT.